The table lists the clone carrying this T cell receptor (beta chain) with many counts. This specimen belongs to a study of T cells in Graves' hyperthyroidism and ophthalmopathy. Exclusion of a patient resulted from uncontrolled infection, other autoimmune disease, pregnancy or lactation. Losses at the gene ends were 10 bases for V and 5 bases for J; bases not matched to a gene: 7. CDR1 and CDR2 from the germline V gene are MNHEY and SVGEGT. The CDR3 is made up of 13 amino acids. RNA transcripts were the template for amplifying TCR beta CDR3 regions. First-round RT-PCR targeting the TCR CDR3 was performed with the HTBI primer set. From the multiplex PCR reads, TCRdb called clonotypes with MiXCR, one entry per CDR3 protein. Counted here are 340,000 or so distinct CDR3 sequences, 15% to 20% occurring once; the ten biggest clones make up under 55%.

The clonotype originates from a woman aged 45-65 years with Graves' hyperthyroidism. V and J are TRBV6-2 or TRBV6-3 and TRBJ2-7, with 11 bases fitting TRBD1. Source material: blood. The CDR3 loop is CAIQMGQGDEQYF. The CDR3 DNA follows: TGTGCCATTCAGATGGGACAGGGGGACGAGCAGTACTTC.